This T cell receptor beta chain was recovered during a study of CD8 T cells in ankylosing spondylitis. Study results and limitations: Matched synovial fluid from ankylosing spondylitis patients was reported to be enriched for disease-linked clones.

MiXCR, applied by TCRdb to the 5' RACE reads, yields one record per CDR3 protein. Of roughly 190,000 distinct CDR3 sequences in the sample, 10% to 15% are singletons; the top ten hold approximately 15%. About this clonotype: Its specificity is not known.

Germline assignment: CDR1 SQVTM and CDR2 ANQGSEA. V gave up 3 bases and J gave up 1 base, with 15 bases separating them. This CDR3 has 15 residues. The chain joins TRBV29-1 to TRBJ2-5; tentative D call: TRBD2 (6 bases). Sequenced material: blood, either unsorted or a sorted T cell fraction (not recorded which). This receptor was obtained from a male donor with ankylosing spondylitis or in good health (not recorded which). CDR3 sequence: CSVDLQDYAQETQYF. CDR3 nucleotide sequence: TGCAGCGTTGATCTTCAGGACTATGCCCAAGAGACCCAGTACTTC.